What follows are 11 T cell receptor beta chains derived from one specimen sequenced in a study of shared clonotypes between healthy human individuals. The table came from immunoSEQ multiplex PCR; TCRdb's copy has only in-frame clones and leaves some out. The table records over a million clones, more than 75% of them present only once. Sequences were obtained from memory CD4+ T cells from PBMCs. Subset reported: CD45RA-negative fraction. These receptors originate from a young man in good health. Some clones in this sample may be carry-over from other donors' samples.

J is TRBJ2-4 and V is TRBV7-2; no firm D call. Germline V gene lookup returns CDR1 SGHTA and CDR2 FQGNSA. The CDR3 totals 12 residues. Trimming removed 4 bases from V and 5 bases from J, with 6 bases in between. CDR3 sequence (DNA): TGTGCCAGCAGCTCTGACCAAAACATTCAGTACTTC. Translation: CASSSDQNIQYF.

CDR3 sequence reads: CASSLAASVSYGYTF. In DNA, the CDR3 is TGCGCCAGCAGCTTGGCCGCTTCGGTTAGTTATGGCTACACCTTC. This sequence joins TRBV5-1 and TRBJ1-2; D gene ambiguous. CDR3 length: 15 amino acids. Germline lookup yields CDR1 SGHRS and CDR2 YFSETQ. V was pared by 0 bases and J by 5 bases, with 14 bases between.

This clone was detected only once. The genes are TRBV27 and TRBJ2-5; TRBD1 matches 12 bases. Trimming took 5 bases from V and 5 from J; bases not matched to a gene: 9. The CDR3 totals 16 residues. The germline V gene has CDR1 MNHEY and CDR2 SMNVEV (reference sequence). The CDR3: CASSRSGTGGTETQYF. DNA of the CDR3: TGTGCCAGCAGTCGATCCGGGACAGGGGGCACCGAGACCCAGTACTTC.

There are a few counts of this clone. The chain's CDR3 is CASSLGLAGGPGYPFF. Here the CDR3 DNA reads TGTGCCAGCAGTTTAGGACTAGCGGGAGGGCCCGGGTATCCGTTCTTC. V and J are TRBV28 and TRBJ2-1, with 15 nucleotides matching TRBD2. The CDR3 is 16 amino acids. Germline values: CDR1 MDHEN, CDR2 SYDVKM. After removal of 2 bases from V and 15 bases from J, the junction contained 11 bases not matched to a gene.

This clone has just one count. This chain connects TRBV30 to TRBJ2-5, with unresolved D. V was pared by 2 bases and J by 3 bases, with 7 bases between. Germline CDR1 is GTSNPN and CDR2 is SVGIG (reference sequence). The CDR3 sequence is 12 residues long. The CDR3 is CAWSQNEETQYF. As DNA, the CDR3 is TGTGCCTGGAGTCAGAATGAAGAGACCCAGTACTTC.

J is TRBJ2-1 and V is TRBV28, with D maybe TRBD2 (5 bases). Per the germline V gene, CDR1 is MDHEN and CDR2 is SYDVKM. V shed 6 bases and J shed 4 bases, with 10 bases lying between them. The CDR3 has 13 amino acids. CDR3 amino acids: CASRSGPYNEQFF. CDR3 nucleotides: TGTGCCAGCAGAAGCGGACCTTACAATGAGCAGTTCTTC.

Concerning this clone itself: Sequence at one end of the junction differs from germline and may be a read error. The rearrangement uses TRBV7-3 and TRBJ2-5; 8 bases agree with TRBD1. The CDR3 length is 16 residues. Germline CDR1 reads SGHTA; CDR2 reads FQGTGA. CDR3 sequence reads: CASSRYGTGLQEAQYF. In DNA, the CDR3 is TGTGCCAGCAGCCGTTACGGGACAGGACTGCAAGAGGCCCAGTACTTC.

The chain is built from TRBV4-3 and TRBJ2-4, with TRBD2 matching over 10 bases. Losses at the gene ends were 4 bases for V and 11 bases for J; bases not matched to a gene: 11. This CDR3 comprises 15 residues. The germline V gene has CDR1 LGHNA and CDR2 YSLEER. CDR3 nucleotides: TGCGCCAGCAGCCGAACGAGGGGGACTAGCGACTTTCAGTACTTC. Its protein is CASSRTRGTSDFQYF.

The rearrangement uses TRBV30 and TRBJ2-5; TRBD2 agrees at 7 bases. After removal of 0 bases from V and 9 bases from J, the junction contained 4 bases not matched to a gene. Germline lookup yields CDR1 GTSNPN and CDR2 SVGIG (reference sequence). This CDR3 contains 12 residues. CDR3 sequence (DNA): TGTGCCTGGAGTGTACCGGCGGGAGCCCAGTACTTC. Its protein is CAWSVPAGAQYF.

This chain links TRBV5-5 with TRBJ2-5; TRBD1 aligns across 7 bases. The V and J ends lost 4 bases and 3 bases, in that order; junction bases with no gene match: 6. Germline loops: CDR1 SGHKS, CDR2 YYEKEE (reference sequence). The CDR3 runs to 14 residues. CDR3 in amino acids: CASSPTGLKETQYF. The DNA for the CDR3 is TGTGCCAGCAGCCCGACAGGGCTAAAAGAGACCCAGTACTTC.

The CDR3 region is CASSSGGGNQPQHF. CDR3 in DNA: TGTGCCAGCAGTTCAGGGGGCGGGAATCAGCCCCAGCATTTT. The chain links TRBV6-6 to TRBJ1-5; TRBD1 aligns across 8 bases. Germline V gives CDR1 MNHNY, CDR2 SVGAGI (reference sequence). J gave up 4 bases and V 4 bases, and 3 bases lay outside the gene matches. The CDR3 runs to 14 residues.